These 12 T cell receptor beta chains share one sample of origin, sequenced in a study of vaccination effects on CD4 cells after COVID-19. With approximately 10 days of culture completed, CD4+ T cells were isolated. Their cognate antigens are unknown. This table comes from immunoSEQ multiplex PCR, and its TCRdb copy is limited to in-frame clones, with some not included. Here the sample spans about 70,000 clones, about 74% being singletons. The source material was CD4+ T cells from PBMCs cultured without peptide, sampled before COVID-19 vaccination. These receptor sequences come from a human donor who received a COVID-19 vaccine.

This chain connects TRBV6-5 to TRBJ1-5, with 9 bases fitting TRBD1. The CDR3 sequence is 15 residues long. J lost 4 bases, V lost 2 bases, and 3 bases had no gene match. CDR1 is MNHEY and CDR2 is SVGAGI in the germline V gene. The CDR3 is CASSYGGQGNQPQHF. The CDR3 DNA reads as TGTGCCAGCAGTTACGGCGGACAGGGGAATCAGCCCCAGCATTTT.

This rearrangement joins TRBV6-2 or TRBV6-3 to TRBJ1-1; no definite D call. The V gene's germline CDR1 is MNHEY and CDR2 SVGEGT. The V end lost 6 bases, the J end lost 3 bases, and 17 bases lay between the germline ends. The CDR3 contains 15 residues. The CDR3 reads CASSPRRPPDTEAFF. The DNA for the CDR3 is TGTGCCAGCAGCCCTCGGCGACCTCCGGACACTGAAGCTTTCTTT.

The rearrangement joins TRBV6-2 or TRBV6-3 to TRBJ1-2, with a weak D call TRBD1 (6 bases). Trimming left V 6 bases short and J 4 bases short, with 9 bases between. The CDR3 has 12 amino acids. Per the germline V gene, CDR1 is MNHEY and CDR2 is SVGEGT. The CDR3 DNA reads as TGTGCCAGCAGCACAGGGTTCTATGGCTACACCTTC. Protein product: CASSTGFYGYTF.

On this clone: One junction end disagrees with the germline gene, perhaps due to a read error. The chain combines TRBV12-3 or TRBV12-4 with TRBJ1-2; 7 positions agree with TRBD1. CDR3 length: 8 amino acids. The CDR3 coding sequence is TGTGCCAGCAGTGACAGGGTCTTC. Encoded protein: CASSDRVF.

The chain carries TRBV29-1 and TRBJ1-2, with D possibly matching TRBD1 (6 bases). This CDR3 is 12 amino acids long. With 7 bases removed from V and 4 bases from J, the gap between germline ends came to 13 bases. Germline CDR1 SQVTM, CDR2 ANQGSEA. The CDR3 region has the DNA TGCAGCGCGGAAGGACAGAGCTATGGCTACACCTTC. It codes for CSAEGQSYGYTF.

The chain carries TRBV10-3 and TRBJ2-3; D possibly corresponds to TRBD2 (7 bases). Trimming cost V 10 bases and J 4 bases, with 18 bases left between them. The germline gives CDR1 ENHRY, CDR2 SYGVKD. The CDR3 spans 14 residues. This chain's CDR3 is CASDRGGAADTQYF. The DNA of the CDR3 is TGTGCCAGTGATAGGGGGGGGGCGGCAGATACGCAGTATTTT.

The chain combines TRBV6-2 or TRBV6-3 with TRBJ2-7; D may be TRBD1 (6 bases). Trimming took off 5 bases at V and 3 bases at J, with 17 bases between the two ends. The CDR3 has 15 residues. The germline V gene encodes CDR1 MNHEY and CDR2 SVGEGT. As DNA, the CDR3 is TGTGCCAGCAGTCAACACGGGACATTGCGCTACGAGCAGTACGTC. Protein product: CASSQHGTLRYEQYV.

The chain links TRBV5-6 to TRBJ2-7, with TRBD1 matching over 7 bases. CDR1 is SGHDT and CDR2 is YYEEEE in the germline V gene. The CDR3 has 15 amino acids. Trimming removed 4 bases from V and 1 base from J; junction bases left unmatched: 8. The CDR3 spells CASSGGQALSYEQYV. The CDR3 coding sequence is TGTGCCAGCAGCGGAGGACAGGCTCTATCCTACGAGCAGTACGTC.

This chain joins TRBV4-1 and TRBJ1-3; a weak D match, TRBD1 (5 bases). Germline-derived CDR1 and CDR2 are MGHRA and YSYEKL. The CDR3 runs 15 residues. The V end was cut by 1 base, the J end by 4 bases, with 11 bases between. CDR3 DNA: TGCGCCAGCAGCCAAGTTGGGGGGTTGGGAAACACCATATATTTT. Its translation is CASSQVGGLGNTIYF.

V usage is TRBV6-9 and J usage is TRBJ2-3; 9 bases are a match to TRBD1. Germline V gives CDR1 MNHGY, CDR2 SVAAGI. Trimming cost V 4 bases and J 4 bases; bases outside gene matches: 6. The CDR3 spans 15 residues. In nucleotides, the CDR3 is TGTGCCAGCAGTTCGCGGGACAGGGTGGCAGATACGCAGTATTTT. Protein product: CASSSRDRVADTQYF.

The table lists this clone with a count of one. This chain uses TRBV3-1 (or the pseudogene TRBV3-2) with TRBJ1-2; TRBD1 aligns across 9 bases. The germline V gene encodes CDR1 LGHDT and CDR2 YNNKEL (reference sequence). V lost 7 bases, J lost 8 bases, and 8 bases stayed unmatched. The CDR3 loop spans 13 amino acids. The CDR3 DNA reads TGTGCCAGCACCCCGGGACAGGGCATAGGCTACACCTTC. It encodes CASTPGQGIGYTF.

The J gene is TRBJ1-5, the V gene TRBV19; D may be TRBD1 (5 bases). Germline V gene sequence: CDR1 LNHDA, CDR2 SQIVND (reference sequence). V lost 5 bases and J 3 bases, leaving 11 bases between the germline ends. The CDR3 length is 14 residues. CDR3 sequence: CASSPRDINQPQHF. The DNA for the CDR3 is TGTGCCAGTAGTCCCAGGGATATCAATCAGCCCCAGCATTTT.